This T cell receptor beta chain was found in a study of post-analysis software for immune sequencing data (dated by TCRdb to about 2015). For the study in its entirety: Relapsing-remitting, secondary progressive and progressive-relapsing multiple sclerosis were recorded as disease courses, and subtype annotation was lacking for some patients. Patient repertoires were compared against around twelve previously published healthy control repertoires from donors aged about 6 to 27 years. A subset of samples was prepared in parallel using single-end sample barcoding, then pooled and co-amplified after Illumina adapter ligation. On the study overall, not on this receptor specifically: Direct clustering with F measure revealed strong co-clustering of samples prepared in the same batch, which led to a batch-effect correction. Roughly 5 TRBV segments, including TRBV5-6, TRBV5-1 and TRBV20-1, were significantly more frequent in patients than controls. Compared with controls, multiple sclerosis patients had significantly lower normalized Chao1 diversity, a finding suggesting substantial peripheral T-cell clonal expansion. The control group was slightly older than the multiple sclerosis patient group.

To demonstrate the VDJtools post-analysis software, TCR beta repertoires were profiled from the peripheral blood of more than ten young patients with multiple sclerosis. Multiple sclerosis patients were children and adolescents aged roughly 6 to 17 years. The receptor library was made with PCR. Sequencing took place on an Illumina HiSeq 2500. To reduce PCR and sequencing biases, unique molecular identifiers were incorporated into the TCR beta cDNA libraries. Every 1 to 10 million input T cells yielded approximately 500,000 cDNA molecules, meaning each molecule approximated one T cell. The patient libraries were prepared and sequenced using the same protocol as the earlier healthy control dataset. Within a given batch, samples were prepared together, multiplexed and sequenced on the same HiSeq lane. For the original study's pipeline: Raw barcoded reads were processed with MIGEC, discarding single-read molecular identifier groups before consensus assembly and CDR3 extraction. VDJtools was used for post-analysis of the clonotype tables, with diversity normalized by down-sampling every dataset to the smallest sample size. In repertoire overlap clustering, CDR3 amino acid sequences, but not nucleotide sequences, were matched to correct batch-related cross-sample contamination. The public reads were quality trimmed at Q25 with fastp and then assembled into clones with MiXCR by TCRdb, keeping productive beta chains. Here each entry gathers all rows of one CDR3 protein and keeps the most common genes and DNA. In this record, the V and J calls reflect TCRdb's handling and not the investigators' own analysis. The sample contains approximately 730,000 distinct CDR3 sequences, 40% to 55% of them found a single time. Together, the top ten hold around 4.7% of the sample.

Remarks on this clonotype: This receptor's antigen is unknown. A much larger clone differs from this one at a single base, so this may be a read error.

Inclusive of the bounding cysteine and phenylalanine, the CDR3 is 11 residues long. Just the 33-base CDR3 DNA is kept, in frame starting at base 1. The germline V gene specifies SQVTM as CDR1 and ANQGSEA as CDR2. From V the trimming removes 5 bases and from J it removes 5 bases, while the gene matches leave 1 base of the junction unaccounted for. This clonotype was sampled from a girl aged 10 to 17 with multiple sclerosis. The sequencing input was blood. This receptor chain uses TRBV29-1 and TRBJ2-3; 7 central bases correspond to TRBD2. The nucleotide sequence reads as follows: TGCAGCGTTTGGGGGGGAGATACGCAGTATTTT. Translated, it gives CSVWGGDTQYF.